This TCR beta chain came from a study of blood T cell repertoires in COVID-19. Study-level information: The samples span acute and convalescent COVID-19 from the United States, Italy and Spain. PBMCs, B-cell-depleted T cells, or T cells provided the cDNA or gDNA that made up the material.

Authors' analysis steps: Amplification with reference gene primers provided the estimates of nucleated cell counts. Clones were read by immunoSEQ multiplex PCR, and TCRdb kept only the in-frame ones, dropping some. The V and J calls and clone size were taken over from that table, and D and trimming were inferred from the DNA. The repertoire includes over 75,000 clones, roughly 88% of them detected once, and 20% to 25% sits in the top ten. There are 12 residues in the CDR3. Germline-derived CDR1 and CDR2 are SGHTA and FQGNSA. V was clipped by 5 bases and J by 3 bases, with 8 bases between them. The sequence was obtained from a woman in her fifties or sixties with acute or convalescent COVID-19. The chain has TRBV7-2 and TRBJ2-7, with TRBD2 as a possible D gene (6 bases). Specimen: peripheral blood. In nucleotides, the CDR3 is TGTGCCAGCAGCCCGACTAGCTACGAGCAGTACTTC. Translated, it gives CASSPTSYEQYF.